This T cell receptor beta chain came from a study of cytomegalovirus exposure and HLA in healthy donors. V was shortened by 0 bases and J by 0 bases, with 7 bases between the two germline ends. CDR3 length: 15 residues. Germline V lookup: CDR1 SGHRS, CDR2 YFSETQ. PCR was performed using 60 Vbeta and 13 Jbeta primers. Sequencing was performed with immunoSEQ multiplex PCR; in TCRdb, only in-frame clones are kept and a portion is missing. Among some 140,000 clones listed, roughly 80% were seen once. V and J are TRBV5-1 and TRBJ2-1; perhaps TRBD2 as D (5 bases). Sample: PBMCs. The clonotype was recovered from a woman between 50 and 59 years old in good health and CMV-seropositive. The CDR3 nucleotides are TGCGCCAGCAGCTTGGACGGGGTCTCCTACAATGAGCAGTTCTTC. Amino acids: CASSLDGVSYNEQFF.